Listed below are T cell receptor beta chains from one sample, sequenced in a study of cytomegalovirus exposure and HLA in healthy donors. Profiled with immunoSEQ multiplex PCR; TCRdb holds only in-frame clones, not every one. The sample gives around 150,000 clones, approximately 82% of which show up once; less than 1.5% is in the top ten. Sequenced: PBMCs. The receptor set was obtained from a man aged 25 to 45 in good health and CMV-seropositive. Each CDR3 is given with its conserved first and last residue. The D gene is left open where the match is weak. Where a row states a size, it is once, few, many or the class of an expanded clone; other rows omit it.

size,V,J,D,DNA,CDR3
NA,TRBV6-1,TRBJ1-5,NA,TGTGCCAGCAGTGTTGGGCAGTGGAATCAGCCCCAGCATTTT,CASSVGQWNQPQHF
NA,TRBV6-1,TRBJ2-7,NA,TGTGCCAGCAGGGCAGGGGACATATCCTACGAGCAGTACTTC,CASRAGDISYEQYF
once,TRBV2,TRBJ2-5,TRBD1,TGTGCCAGCACCGAGAGGACAGGGGGCGGGGAGACCCAGTACTTC,CASTERTGGGETQYF
NA,TRBV5-1,TRBJ2-1,NA,TGCGCCAGCAGCTTGGAATGGACAGCAAACTACAATGAGCAGTTCTTC,CASSLEWTANYNEQFF
NA,TRBV19,TRBJ2-2,NA,TGTGCCACCGGGGGCAGGGGGGCGGCCGGGGAGCTGTTTTTT,CATGGRGAAGELFF
NA,TRBV7-6,TRBJ1-5,NA,TGTGCCAGCAGCTCTGACAGGACCGGTACTCAGCCCCAGCATTTT,CASSSDRTGTQPQHF
NA,TRBV6-6,TRBJ2-5,TRBD1,TGTGCCAGCAGACCGGGACAGGGTACCGAGACCCAGTACTTC,CASRPGQGTETQYF
NA,TRBV6-4,TRBJ2-1,TRBD2,TGTGCCAGCAGTGAGCGGGAGGGCTCCTACAATGAGCAGTTCTTC,CASSEREGSYNEQFF
NA,TRBV11-3,TRBJ2-7,NA,TGTGCCAGCAGCTTAAATGGGGCTCAATACGAGCAGTACTTC,CASSLNGAQYEQYF
NA,TRBV6-6,TRBJ2-5,TRBD2,TGTGCCAGCAGCCAGACTAGCGGGGGGGCCGAGACCCAGTACTTC,CASSQTSGGAETQYF
NA,TRBV7-3,TRBJ2-1,TRBD2,TGTGCCAGCAGCCTCCGTGGGGCGGGAGCTTACTACAATGAGCAGTTCTTC,CASSLRGAGAYYNEQFF
medium-sized,TRBV30,TRBJ1-1,NA,TGTGCCTGGAGTGCGCTCACGACAGTTTTGAACACTGAAGCTTTCTTT,CAWSALTTVLNTEAFF
NA,TRBV19,TRBJ1-1,NA,TGTGCCAGTAGTCTGGCCCCCCTCGACACTGAAGCTTTCTTT,CASSLAPLDTEAFF
NA,TRBV9,TRBJ2-7,NA,TGTGCCAGCAGCGTAGGTCAGGGTACGGTCTACGAGCAGTACTTC,CASSVGQGTVYEQYF
NA,TRBV5-1,TRBJ1-1,NA,TGCGCCAGCCGCATGACGGGGGGAGCTGAAGCTTTCTTT,CASRMTGGAEAFF
NA,TRBV29-1,TRBJ2-5,NA,TGCAGCGTTGAACCTGTTCAAGAGACCCAGTACTTC,CSVEPVQETQYF
NA,TRBV6-5,TRBJ2-7,NA,TGTGCCGGAGGAGGGGCGGACTTAACCTACGAGCAGTACTTC,CAGGGADLTYEQYF
NA,TRBV30,TRBJ1-6,TRBD1,TGTGCCTGGAGTAGGGACAGACTTAATTCACCCCTCCACTTT,CAWSRDRLNSPLHF
NA,TRBV27,TRBJ2-5,NA,TGTGCCAGCAGTTTATCGCGGCTGCTAGAGACCCAGTACTTC,CASSLSRLLETQYF
NA,TRBV9,TRBJ2-3,TRBD2,TGTGCCAGCAGCATCCGACTAGCGGGAGAAGGGAACACAGATACGCAGTATTTT,CASSIRLAGEGNTDTQYF
NA,TRBV4-1,TRBJ1-2,NA,TGCGCCAGCAGCCAACAACCTCTCTCCAGGGATTCCTATGGCTACACCTTC,CASSQQPLSRDSYGYTF
once,TRBV5-1,TRBJ1-6,TRBD1,TGCGCCAGCAGCCCCAATGCCGGACAGGGAGGTATCCCCCTCCACTTT,CASSPNAGQGGIPLHF
NA,TRBV11-3,TRBJ2-1,NA,TGTGCCAGCAGCAGCGATCGAACAGGGTCCCTGGTGGGCTACAATGAGCAGTTCTTC,CASSSDRTGSLVGYNEQFF
NA,TRBV5-4,TRBJ2-5,TRBD2,TGTGCCAGCAGCTTGGTGGGGGGGGAAGAGACCCAGTACTTC,CASSLVGGEETQYF
NA,TRBV28,TRBJ1-5,NA,TGTGCCAGCAGTTTAGCGATGTCAGGGGACGGCAATCAGCCCCAGCATTTT,CASSLAMSGDGNQPQHF
NA,TRBV28,TRBJ2-2,NA,TGTGCCAGCAGTTTAGGAGGGCCCGGGGAGCTGTTTTTT,CASSLGGPGELFF
once,TRBV27,TRBJ2-7,NA,TGTGCCAGCAGTTTATCGCCTAGCTCCTACGAGCAGTACTTC,CASSLSPSSYEQYF
few,TRBV6-5,TRBJ1-6,TRBD1,TGTGCCAGCAGCCCTACTACAGGGGCCCTCCACTTT,CASSPTTGALHF
NA,TRBV30,TRBJ2-6,NA,TGTGCCTGGAGTATGGGGGGTCTTAGCTCTGGGGCCAACGTCCTGACTTTC,CAWSMGGLSSGANVLTF
NA,TRBV19,TRBJ2-3,TRBD2,TGTGCCAGTCGGGACTATCTCACAGATACGCAGTATTTT,CASRDYLTDTQYF
NA,TRBV11-2,TRBJ2-7,NA,TGTGCCAGCAGCTCAAGACTAGTAAGTCCCTACGAGCAGTACTTC,CASSSRLVSPYEQYF
NA,TRBV7-9,TRBJ2-3,NA,TGTGCCAGCTGGGGGGATAGCACAGATACGCAGTATTTT,CASWGDSTDTQYF
once,TRBV25-1,TRBJ2-5,NA,TGTGCCAGCAGTAAGAGGGGGGGGCAAGAGACCCAATACTTC,CASSKRGGQETQYF
NA,TRBV7-2,TRBJ2-3,NA,TGTGCCAGCAGCTTGATGAGGACAGATACGCAGTATTTT,CASSLMRTDTQYF
NA,TRBV7-9,TRBJ1-2,NA,TGTGCCAGCAGCTTAGAGTTTGCGGGACCCGGGGGCTACACCTTC,CASSLEFAGPGGYTF
NA,TRBV30,TRBJ2-6,NA,TGTGCCTGGAGTGTACTTCCAAGCTCTGGGGCCAACGTCCTGACTTTC,CAWSVLPSSGANVLTF
NA,TRBV5-4,TRBJ1-1,NA,TGTGCCAGCAGCCCAGGGCGGGGGGCGGACACTGAAGCTTTCTTT,CASSPGRGADTEAFF
few,TRBV19,TRBJ1-4,NA,TGTGCCAGTAGTACTCCACAGGGCTGGGAAAAACTGTTTTTT,CASSTPQGWEKLFF
NA,TRBV5-1,TRBJ2-3,NA,TGCGCCAGCAGCTATAGCGGAAGCACAGATACGCAGTATTTT,CASSYSGSTDTQYF
once,TRBV7-2,TRBJ2-1,NA,TGTGCCAGCAGCCCGCAAACGGGGGATGAGCAGTTCTTC,CASSPQTGDEQFF
NA,TRBV5-6,TRBJ2-3,NA,TGTGCCAGCAGCTCTCGCTTCCGGGGCACAGATACGCAGTATTTT,CASSSRFRGTDTQYF
NA,TRBV2,TRBJ2-1,TRBD1,TGTGCCAGCAGTGTACGGCAGGGGGCTGGAAATGAGCAGTTCTTC,CASSVRQGAGNEQFF
NA,TRBV11-3,TRBJ2-5,NA,TGTGCCAGCAGCTTGGAACAGCAAGAGACCCAGTACTTC,CASSLEQQETQYF
few,TRBV5-1,TRBJ1-4,NA,TGCGCCAGCAGCAGGGGGGGTGATAATGAAAAACTGTTTTTT,CASSRGGDNEKLFF
NA,TRBV7-2,TRBJ2-2,NA,TGTGCCAGCAGCTTAAAGTTGTTAGCGAACGCCGGGGAGCTGTTTTTT,CASSLKLLANAGELFF
NA,TRBV9,TRBJ2-1,NA,TGTGCCAGCAGCTACGGACTCCCGGATGAGCAGTTCTTC,CASSYGLPDEQFF
NA,TRBV27,TRBJ1-2,TRBD1,TGTGCCAGCAGTGGGACAGGGGGCTATGGCTACACCTTC,CASSGTGGYGYTF
NA,TRBV12-2,TRBJ2-3,NA,TGTGCAAGTCGGCCCGGGATCGGCCAGGTCACAGATACGCAGTATTTT,CASRPGIGQVTDTQYF
NA,TRBV6-1,TRBJ2-7,TRBD2,TGTGCCAGCAGTTATGGCGGGAGGATAGGCGAGCAGTACTTC,CASSYGGRIGEQYF
NA,TRBV28,TRBJ2-2,TRBD1,TGTGCCAGCAGTCAGACAGGGCCCGGGGAGCTGTTTTTT,CASSQTGPGELFF
NA,TRBV28,TRBJ1-1,NA,TGTGCCAGCAGTTTAATCCAGATGAACACTGAAGCTTTCTTT,CASSLIQMNTEAFF
NA,TRBV27,TRBJ1-4,NA,TGTGCCATGCCCCTGGGGGTTCAGGGGACTAATGAAAAACTGTTTTTT,CAMPLGVQGTNEKLFF